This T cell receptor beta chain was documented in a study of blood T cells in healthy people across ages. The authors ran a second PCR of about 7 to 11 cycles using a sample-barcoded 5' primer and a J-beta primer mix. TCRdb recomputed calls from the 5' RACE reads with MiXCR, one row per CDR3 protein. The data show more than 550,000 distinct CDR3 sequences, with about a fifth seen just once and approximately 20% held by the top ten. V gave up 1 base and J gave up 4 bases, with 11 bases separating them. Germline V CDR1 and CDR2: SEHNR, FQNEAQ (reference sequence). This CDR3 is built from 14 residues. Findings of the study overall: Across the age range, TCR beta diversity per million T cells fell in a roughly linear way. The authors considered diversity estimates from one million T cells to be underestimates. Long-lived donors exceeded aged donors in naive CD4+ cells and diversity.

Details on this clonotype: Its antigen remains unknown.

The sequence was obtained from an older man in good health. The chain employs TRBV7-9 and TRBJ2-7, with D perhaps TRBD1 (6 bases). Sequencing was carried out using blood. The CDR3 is CASSLGTEIYEQYF. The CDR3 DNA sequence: TGTGCCAGCAGCTTAGGGACAGAGATATACGAGCAGTACTTC.